The clone carrying this T cell receptor (beta chain) was recorded only once. Trimming cost V 8 bases and J 8 bases; bases outside gene matches: 17. CDR1 and CDR2 (germline): SGHVS, FQNEAQ. The CDR3 has 16 amino acids. The entry originates in a study of OX40 agonist ivuxolimab in advanced cancers. Data came from immunoSEQ multiplex PCR; TCRdb stores just in-frame clones and leaves some out. The table shows some 48,000 clones, with 84% occurring only once. The receptor was derived from an adult with an advanced solid tumor such as melanoma, head and neck, liver or kidney cancer. This rearrangement joins TRBV7-8 to TRBJ2-1, with 8 positions matching TRBD1. The sample was CD4+ or CD8+ T cells sorted from blood, taken in a trial of the OX40 agonist ivuxolimab. CDR3 region: CASGFHRGAMLDEQFF. In DNA, the CDR3 is TGTGCCAGCGGATTCCACAGGGGGGCGATGCTCGATGAGCAGTTCTTC.